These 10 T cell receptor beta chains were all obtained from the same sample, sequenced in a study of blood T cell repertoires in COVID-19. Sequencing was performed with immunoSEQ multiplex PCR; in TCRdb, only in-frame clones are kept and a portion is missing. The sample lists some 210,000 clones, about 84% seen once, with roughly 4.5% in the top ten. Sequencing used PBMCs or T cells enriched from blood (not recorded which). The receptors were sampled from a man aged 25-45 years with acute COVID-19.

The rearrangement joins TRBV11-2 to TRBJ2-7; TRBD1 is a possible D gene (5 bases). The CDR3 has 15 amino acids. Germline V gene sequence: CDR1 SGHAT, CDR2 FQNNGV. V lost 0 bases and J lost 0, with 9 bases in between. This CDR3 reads CASSLEGRVSYEQYF. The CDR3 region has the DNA TGTGCCAGCAGCTTAGAAGGCAGGGTCTCCTACGAGCAGTACTTC.

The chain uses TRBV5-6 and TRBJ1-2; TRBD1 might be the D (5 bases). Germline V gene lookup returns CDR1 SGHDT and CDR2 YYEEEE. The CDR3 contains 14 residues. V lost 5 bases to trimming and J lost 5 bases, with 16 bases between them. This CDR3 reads CASRPTGVLYGYTF. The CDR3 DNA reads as TGTGCCAGCAGACCTACAGGCGTACTATATGGCTACACCTTC.

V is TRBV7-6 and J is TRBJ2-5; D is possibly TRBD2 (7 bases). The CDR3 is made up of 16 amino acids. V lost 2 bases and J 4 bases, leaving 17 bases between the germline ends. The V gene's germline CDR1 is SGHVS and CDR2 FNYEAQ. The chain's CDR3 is CASSLNAGAQGETQYF. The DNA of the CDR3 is TGTGCCAGCAGCTTAAATGCGGGGGCGCAGGGAGAGACCCAGTACTTC.

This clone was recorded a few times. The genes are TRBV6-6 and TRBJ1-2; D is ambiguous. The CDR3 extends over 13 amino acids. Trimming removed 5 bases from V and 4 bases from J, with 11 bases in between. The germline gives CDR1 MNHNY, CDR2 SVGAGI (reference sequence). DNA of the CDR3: TGTGCCAGCAGTGGGTTAGAGGTCTATGGCTACACCTTC. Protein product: CASSGLEVYGYTF.

The CDR3 protein is CASSQDSPLAGGPDYEQYF. CDR3 nucleotides: TGTGCCAGCAGCCAAGATTCCCCTTTAGCGGGGGGCCCTGATTACGAGCAGTACTTC. The V and J genes are TRBV4-2 and TRBJ2-7, with 10 bases aligning to TRBD2. V shed 0 bases, J shed 4 bases, and the junction held 15 bases outside the gene matches. The CDR3 runs 19 residues. The germline V gene encodes CDR1 LGHNA and CDR2 YNFKEQ.

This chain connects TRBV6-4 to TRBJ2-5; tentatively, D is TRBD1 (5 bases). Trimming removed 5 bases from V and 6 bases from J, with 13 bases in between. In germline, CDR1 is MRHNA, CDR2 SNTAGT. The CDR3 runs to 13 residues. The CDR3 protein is CASSISRGKTQYF. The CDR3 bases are TGTGCCAGCAGTATCAGTAGGGGAAAGACCCAGTACTTC.

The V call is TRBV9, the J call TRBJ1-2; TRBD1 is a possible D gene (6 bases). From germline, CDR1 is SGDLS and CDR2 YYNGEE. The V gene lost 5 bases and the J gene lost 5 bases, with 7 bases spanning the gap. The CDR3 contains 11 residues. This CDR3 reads CASRTGYGYTF. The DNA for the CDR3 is TGTGCCAGCAGGACAGGTTATGGCTACACCTTC.

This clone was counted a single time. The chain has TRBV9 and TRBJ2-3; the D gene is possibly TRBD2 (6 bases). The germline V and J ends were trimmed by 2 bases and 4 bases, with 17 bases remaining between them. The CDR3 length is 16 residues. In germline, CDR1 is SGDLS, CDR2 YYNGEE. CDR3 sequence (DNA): TGTGCCAGCAGCGTTCGTAGTAGCGGAATATCAGATACGCAGTATTTT. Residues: CASSVRSSGISDTQYF. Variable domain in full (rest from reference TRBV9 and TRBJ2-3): DSGVTQTPKHLITATGQRVTLRCSPRSGDLSVYWYQQSLDQGLQFLIQYYNGEERAKGNILERFSAQQFPDLHSELNLSSLELGDSALYFCASSVRSSGISDTQYFGPGTRLTVL.

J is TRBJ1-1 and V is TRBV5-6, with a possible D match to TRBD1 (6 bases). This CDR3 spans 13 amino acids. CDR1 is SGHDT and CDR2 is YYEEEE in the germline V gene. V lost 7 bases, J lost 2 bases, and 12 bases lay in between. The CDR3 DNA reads TGTGCCAGCCAGAGACAGGCCAACACTGAAGCTTTCTTT. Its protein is CASQRQANTEAFF. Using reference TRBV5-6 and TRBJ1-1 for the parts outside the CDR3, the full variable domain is DAGVTQSPTHLIKTRGQQVTLRCSPKSGHDTVSWYQQALGQGPQFIFQYYEEEERQRGNFPDRFSGHQFPNYSSELNVNALLLGDSALYLCASQRQANTEAFFGQGTRLTVV.

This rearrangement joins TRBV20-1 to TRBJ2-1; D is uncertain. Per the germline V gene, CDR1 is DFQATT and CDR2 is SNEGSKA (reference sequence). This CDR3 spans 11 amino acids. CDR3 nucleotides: TGCAGCCTATTGGGCCGAAATGAGCAGTTCTTC. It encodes CSLLGRNEQFF.